This paragraph reports one TCR beta chain. This sample was taken from a study of OX40 agonist ivuxolimab in advanced cancers. About the research overall: It was ivuxolimab, an agonistic anti-OX40 (CD134) antibody, that patients were treated with. Checkpoint inhibitors had been given previously to 40% of patients.

This table comes from immunoSEQ multiplex PCR, and its TCRdb copy is limited to in-frame clones, with some not included. This table holds about 40,000 clones, 88% found once. Sample: CD4+ or CD8+ T cells sorted from blood, taken in a trial of the OX40 agonist ivuxolimab. The clonotype originates from an adult with an advanced solid tumor such as melanoma, head and neck, liver or kidney cancer.

The CDR3 DNA is TGTGCCAGCAGCTTGTTGAAGGCCACTGAAGCTTTCTTT. This encodes CASSLLKATEAFF. V is TRBV13 and J is TRBJ1-1; D gene uncertain. This CDR3 spans 13 amino acids. Trimming cost V 3 bases and J 4 bases, with 9 bases left between them. CDR1 is PRHDT and CDR2 is FYEKMQ in the germline V gene (reference sequence).